This T cell receptor beta chain is from a study of spatial heterogeneity in lung cancer. The overall study: Each distinct TCR and UMI combination averaged more than ten appearances in raw reads. Overall study findings and caveats: Within tumors, counts of expanded alpha and beta TCRs tracked tumor mutation counts.

The time point is: sample taken at primary tumor resection. The cohort: roughly 72 early-stage, untreated non-small cell lung cancer patients. The study sequenced unsorted whole RNA from tumor, nontumor lung or frozen PBMC. A distinct unique molecular identifier was carried by each TCR cDNA molecule. TCRdb ran MiXCR on the 5' RACE reads and lists one entry per CDR3 protein. Found here are about 16,000 distinct CDR3 sequences, around 6.8% of them singletons; the top ten hold roughly 21%. The V end lost 2 bases, the J end lost 0 bases, and 4 bases lay between the germline ends. The CDR3 loop spans 12 amino acids. In germline, CDR1 is DFQATT, CDR2 SNEGSKA (reference sequence). This clonotype has ten or more counts. The antigen remains unidentified.

The sequence was obtained from a female donor with early-stage non-small cell lung cancer. Sequenced material: lung tumor tissue, taken at surgery. V usage is TRBV20-1 and J usage is TRBJ1-1, with unresolved D. CDR3 sequence reads: CSARQMNTEAFF. The CDR3 nucleotides read TGCAGTGCTAGACAGATGAACACTGAAGCTTTCTTT.